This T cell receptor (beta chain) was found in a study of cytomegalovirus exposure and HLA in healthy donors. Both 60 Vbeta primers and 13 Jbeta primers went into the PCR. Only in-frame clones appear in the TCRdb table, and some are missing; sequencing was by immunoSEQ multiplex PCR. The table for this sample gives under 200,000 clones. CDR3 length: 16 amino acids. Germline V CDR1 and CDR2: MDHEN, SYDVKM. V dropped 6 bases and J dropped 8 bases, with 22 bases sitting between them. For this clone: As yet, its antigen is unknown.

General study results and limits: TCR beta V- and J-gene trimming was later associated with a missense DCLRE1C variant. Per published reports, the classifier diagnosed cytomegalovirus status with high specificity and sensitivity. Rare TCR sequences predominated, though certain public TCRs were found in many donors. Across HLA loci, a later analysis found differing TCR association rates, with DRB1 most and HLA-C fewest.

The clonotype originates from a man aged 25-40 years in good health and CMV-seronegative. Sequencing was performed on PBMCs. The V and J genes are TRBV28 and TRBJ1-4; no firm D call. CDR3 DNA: TGTGCCAGCAGCCCACACTCCGGGGAGGGTCGCGAAAAACTGTTTTTT. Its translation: CASSPHSGEGREKLFF. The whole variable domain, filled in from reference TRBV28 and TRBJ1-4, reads DVKVTQSSRYLVKRTGEKVFLECVQDMDHENMFWYRQDPGLGLRLIYFSYDVKMKEKGDIPEGYSVSREKKERFSLILESASTNQTSMYLCASSPHSGEGREKLFFGSGTQLSVL.